The 26 T cell receptor beta chains in this list originate from one sample, sequenced in a study of cytomegalovirus exposure and HLA in healthy donors. Both 60 Vbeta primers and 13 Jbeta primers went into the PCR. Clones were sequenced by immunoSEQ multiplex PCR, and TCRdb holds only the in-frame ones, with some missing. The sample includes about 95,000 clones, approximately 81% of them seen just once. The sample was PBMCs. The receptors stem from a middle-aged woman in good health and CMV-seropositive.

The chain joins TRBV2 to TRBJ1-2; 7 bases agree with TRBD1. The CDR3 length is 16 residues. Unmatched junction bases numbered 12, after V lost 6 bases and J lost 2 bases. CDR1 and CDR2 from the germline V gene are SNHLY and FYNNEI. The CDR3 sequence: CASRAFLTGANYGYTF. The CDR3 region has the DNA TGTGCCAGCAGAGCTTTCCTTACAGGGGCGAACTATGGCTACACCTTC.

This chain uses TRBV7-9 with TRBJ2-3; D not certain. V gave up 5 bases and J gave up 0 bases, with 12 bases separating them. The CDR3 loop spans 15 amino acids. CDR1 SEHNR and CDR2 FQNEAQ come from the germline V gene (reference sequence). The CDR3 sequence: CASSPRLGSTDTQYF. CDR3 in DNA: TGTGCCAGCAGCCCCCGACTGGGTAGCACAGATACGCAGTATTTT.

A word on this clone: Other nucleotide sequences in the sample specify the same CDR3. The V gene is TRBV11-2, the J gene TRBJ2-1; 10 bases fit TRBD1. Germline assignment: CDR1 SGHAT and CDR2 FQNNGV. This CDR3 is built from 15 residues. With V trimmed by 5 bases and J by 2 bases, 3 bases remained unmatched. In DNA form, the CDR3 reads TGTGCCAGCAGCCTCGACAGGGGGCCCTACAATGAGCAGTTCTTC. This encodes CASSLDRGPYNEQFF. Complete variable domain (other parts from reference TRBV11-2 and TRBJ2-1): EAGVAQSPRYKIIEKRQSVAFWCNPISGHATLYWYQQILGQGPKLLIQFQNNGVVDDSQLPKDRFSAERLKGVDSTLKIQPAKLEDSAVYLCASSLDRGPYNEQFFGPGTRLTVL.

The rearrangement links TRBV11-3 to TRBJ2-1, with 8 nucleotides matching TRBD2. The CDR3 totals 13 residues. Per the germline V gene, CDR1 is SGHNT and CDR2 is YENEEA. V lost 5 bases to trimming and J lost 7 bases; unmatched junction nucleotides: 4. CDR3 DNA sequence: TGTGCCAGCAGCCTTTCGGGGGGGAATGAGCAGTTCTTC. Its protein is CASSLSGGNEQFF.

The chain joins TRBV10-2 to TRBJ1-2; D is undetermined. This CDR3 has 14 residues. Trimming removed 2 bases at V and 0 bases at J, with 7 bases between. Germline V lookup: CDR1 WSHSY, CDR2 SAAADI. The CDR3, as DNA: TGCGCCAGCAGTGAGGTGGGAGCTAACTATGGCTACACCTTC. This encodes CASSEVGANYGYTF.

This chain uses TRBV27 with TRBJ1-2, with 7 bases that match TRBD1. The germline gives CDR1 MNHEY, CDR2 SMNVEV (reference sequence). The CDR3 is 14 amino acids. Losses at the gene ends were 8 bases for V and 2 bases for J; bases not matched to a gene: 8. CDR3 protein: CASWGQTLNYGYTF. CDR3 DNA: TGTGCCAGCTGGGGACAGACTCTCAACTATGGCTACACCTTC.

This clone has just a few counts. Compared with germline, one end of the junction differs, possibly owing to a read error. This sequence joins TRBV7-9 and TRBJ2-1; 11 bases match TRBD1. The V gene's germline CDR1 is SEHNR and CDR2 FQNEAQ (reference sequence). The CDR3 has 16 amino acids. Here the CDR3 reads CSSSFGTGGFLDEQFF. The CDR3 DNA reads as TGTTCCAGCAGCTTCGGGACAGGGGGTTTTTTGGATGAGCAGTTCTTC.

This clone is a singleton in its sample. The chain joins TRBV19 to TRBJ1-1, with D possibly being TRBD1 (5 bases). The V and J ends lost 0 bases and 5 bases respectively, with 13 bases between them. Germline V gene lookup returns CDR1 LNHDA and CDR2 SQIVND (reference sequence). This CDR3 spans 15 amino acids. The CDR3 nucleotides read TGTGCCAGTAGTATAGAGGCAGGGTATTGGACTGAAGCTTTCTTT. Its translation: CASSIEAGYWTEAFF.

V usage is TRBV5-1 and J usage is TRBJ2-2; D is uncertain. This CDR3 has 13 residues. Germline V gene data show CDR1 as SGHRS and CDR2 as YFSETQ. Trimming removed 4 bases at V and 6 bases at J, with 10 bases between. The CDR3 coding sequence is TGCGCCAGCAGCGGAAGAGAGGCCGGGGAGCTGTTTTTT. Protein sequence: CASSGREAGELFF. Looking up the rest from reference TRBV5-1 and TRBJ2-2 gives the full variable domain: KAGVTQTPRYLIKTRGQQVTLSCSPISGHRSVSWYQQTPGQGLQFLFEYFSETQRNKGNFPGRFSGRQFSNSRSEMNVSTLELGDSALYLCASSGREAGELFFGEGSRLTVL.

The chain couples TRBV7-9 to TRBJ2-1, with 8 bases aligning to TRBD2. CDR3 length equals 17 residues. Germline CDR1 SEHNR, CDR2 FQNEAQ (reference sequence). J lost 8 bases, V lost 4 bases, and 16 bases had no gene match. The DNA for the CDR3 is TGTGCCAGCAGCTCAGGCAATAGCGGGACTGCAGCGGATGAGCAGTTCTTC. It codes for CASSSGNSGTAADEQFF.

This clone was detected a few times. The CDR3 nucleotides read TGTGCCACCGACAGGGCAGACACTGAAGCTTTCTTT. It is translated as CATDRADTEAFF. This chain uses TRBV7-9 with TRBJ1-1; 7 bases align to TRBD1. V was clipped by 10 bases and J by 3 bases; unmatched bases: 5. Germline V gene sequence: CDR1 SEHNR, CDR2 FQNEAQ (reference sequence). This CDR3 region has 12 residues.

This chain joins TRBV2 and TRBJ2-2; D remains ambiguous. Looked up from germline, CDR1 is SNHLY and CDR2 is FYNNEI. The CDR3 sequence is 13 residues long. V dropped 3 bases and J dropped 2 bases, with 4 bases sitting between them. The CDR3 sequence: CASSDFNTGELFF. In DNA, the CDR3 is TGTGCCAGCAGTGACTTCAACACCGGGGAGCTGTTTTTT.

V gene TRBV19 combines with J gene TRBJ1-1; no clear D. This CDR3 is built from 13 residues. V gave up 3 bases and J gave up 5 bases, with 10 bases separating them. Germline V gene data show CDR1 as LNHDA and CDR2 as SQIVND (reference sequence). The CDR3 DNA is TGTGCCAGTAGTATTACCTTGCGGACTGAAGCTTTCTTT. Translation gives CASSITLRTEAFF.

The chain has TRBV11-3 and TRBJ2-1; 12 nucleotides agree with TRBD2. From germline, CDR1 is SGHNT and CDR2 YENEEA. This CDR3 has 15 amino acids. Losses at the gene ends were 5 bases for V and 5 bases for J; bases not matched to a gene: 4. CDR3 sequence (DNA): TGTGCCAGCAGCCAGACTAGCGGGAGTAACAATGAGCAGTTCTTC. It is translated as CASSQTSGSNNEQFF.

The chain couples TRBV5-6 to TRBJ1-1, with 12 bases matching TRBD1. The germline gives CDR1 SGHDT, CDR2 YYEEEE. V was clipped by 4 bases and J by 1 base; unmatched bases: 5. The CDR3 has 16 amino acids. CDR3 sequence: CASSLLGQGANTEAFF. CDR3 DNA: TGTGCCAGCAGCCTACTGGGACAGGGGGCGAACACTGAAGCTTTCTTT. The complete variable domain, with remaining parts taken from reference TRBV5-6 and TRBJ1-1, reads DAGVTQSPTHLIKTRGQQVTLRCSPKSGHDTVSWYQQALGQGPQFIFQYYEEEERQRGNFPDRFSGHQFPNYSSELNVNALLLGDSALYLCASSLLGQGANTEAFFGQGTRLTVV.

The chain joins TRBV5-4 to TRBJ2-1, with D tentatively TRBD1 (6 bases). This CDR3 region has 15 residues. Germline-derived CDR1 and CDR2 are SGHNT and YYREEE (reference sequence). V was cut by 1 base and J by 1 base, with 9 bases left in between. CDR3 loop: CASSLLDRSYNEQFF. The CDR3 bases are TGTGCCAGCAGCTTGTTGGACAGATCCTACAATGAGCAGTTCTTC.

The chain carries TRBV14 and TRBJ2-7; TRBD2 matches 13 bases. CDR3 length: 17 amino acids. Germline V CDR1 and CDR2: SGHDN, FVKESK. V lost 0 bases, J lost 5 bases, and 7 bases stayed unmatched. CDR3 loop: CASSQDLRLAGGDEQYF. The CDR3 DNA follows: TGTGCCAGCAGCCAAGATTTAAGACTAGCGGGAGGTGACGAGCAGTACTTC.

The chain couples TRBV30 to TRBJ1-2, with TRBD1 identical over 7 bases. The CDR3 is 14 residues long. Losses at the gene ends were 2 bases for V and 5 bases for J; bases not matched to a gene: 8. The germline V gene encodes CDR1 GTSNPN and CDR2 SVGIG (reference sequence). CDR3 nucleotide sequence: TGTGCCTGGAGTTATGCCGGGACAGCTTATGGCTACACCTTC. Translation: CAWSYAGTAYGYTF.

This rearrangement joins TRBV2 to TRBJ1-2, with a weak D call TRBD1 (5 bases). Germline V lookup: CDR1 SNHLY, CDR2 FYNNEI. The germline V and J ends were trimmed by 7 bases and 4 bases, with 19 bases remaining between them. The CDR3 length is 15 residues. This CDR3 is CASILTQGPGYGYTF. In DNA, the CDR3 is TGTGCCAGCATCTTAACGCAGGGTCCCGGCTATGGCTACACCTTC.

The chain combines TRBV2 with TRBJ1-6, with a tentative D call TRBD1 (5 bases). Trimming shortened V by 5 bases and J by 3 bases, and 11 bases separated the two germline ends. The germline CDR1 and CDR2 sequences are SNHLY and FYNNEI. This CDR3 spans 15 amino acids. The CDR3 DNA reads TGTGCCAGCAGTCCACAGGAGGGCTATAATTCACCCCTCCACTTT. Encoded protein: CASSPQEGYNSPLHF.

V is TRBV9 and J is TRBJ2-7; tentative D call: TRBD1 (6 bases). The CDR3 extends over 13 amino acids. The ends were cut back, 6 bases at V and 6 bases at J, with 16 bases in the middle. Germline-derived CDR1 and CDR2 are SGDLS and YYNGEE. The CDR3 protein is CASTPTGTGEQYF. As DNA, the CDR3 is TGTGCCAGCACCCCTACAGGGACGGGCGAGCAGTACTTC.

The chain has TRBV29-1 and TRBJ1-2; 10 nucleotides agree with TRBD1. From germline, CDR1 is SQVTM and CDR2 ANQGSEA. V gave up 6 bases and J gave up 4 bases; unmatched junction bases: 8. This CDR3 region has 14 residues. CDR3: CSVITGTGAYGYTF. CDR3 coding DNA: TGCAGCGTAATCACCGGGACAGGGGCCTATGGCTACACCTTC. Complete variable domain (other parts from reference TRBV29-1 and TRBJ1-2): SAVISQKPSRDICQRGTSLTIQCQVDSQVTMMFWYRQQPGQSLTLIATANQGSEATYESGFVIDKFPISRPNLTFSTLTVSNMSPEDSSIYLCSVITGTGAYGYTFGSGTRLTVV.

The chain combines TRBV5-1 with TRBJ2-1, with TRBD2 as a possible D gene (6 bases). Looked up from germline, CDR1 is SGHRS and CDR2 is YFSETQ. The CDR3 covers 14 residues. V gave up 5 bases and J gave up 5 bases, with 14 bases separating them. Written as DNA, the CDR3 is TGCGCCAGCAGTGGGAGCGGGTTGGACAATGAGCAGTTCTTC. The encoded protein is CASSGSGLDNEQFF.

This clone was picked up a small number of times. The rearrangement uses TRBV1 and TRBJ2-3; the tabulated D call, TRBD2, remains unverified against the DNA. TRBV1 is a documented pseudogene. The CDR3 is 19 residues long. The CDR3: CTSSQEGGLAERGTDTQYF. The DNA of the CDR3 is TGCACCAGCAGCCAAGAGGGTGGGCTAGCGGAAAGGGGCACAGATACGCAGTATTTT.

V is TRBV30 and J is TRBJ2-3; TRBD2 matches at 8 bases. Germline-derived CDR1 and CDR2 are GTSNPN and SVGIG (reference sequence). CDR3 length: 15 residues. Germline trimming cut 4 bases from V and 0 bases from J; bases unmatched to any gene: 6. Here the CDR3 reads CAWTLGLASTDTQYF. For the CDR3, the DNA is TGTGCCTGGACCCTCGGACTAGCTAGCACAGATACGCAGTATTTT. Full variable domain (rest looked up from reference TRBV30 and TRBJ2-3): SQTIHQWPATLVQPVGSPLSLECTVEGTSNPNLYWYRQAAGRGLQLLFYSVGIGQISSEVPQNLSASRPQDRQFILSSKKLLLSDSGFYLCAWTLGLASTDTQYFGPGTRLTVL.

The CDR3 loop is CASSSSGNSYNEQFF. CDR3 nucleotide sequence: TGTGCCAGCAGCTCAAGCGGAAACTCCTACAATGAGCAGTTCTTC. V and J are TRBV5-4 and TRBJ2-1, with TRBD2 as a possible D gene (5 bases). CDR3 length: 15 amino acids. The V gene's germline CDR1 is SGHNT and CDR2 YYREEE (reference sequence). The V end lost 3 bases, the J end lost 0 bases, and 10 bases lay between the germline ends.